A single sample is the source of the 20 T cell receptor beta chains below, sequenced in a study of shared clonotypes between healthy human individuals (dated by TCRdb to 2020 to 2021). The library was prepared using the immunoSEQ multiplex PCR assay. TCRdb took this table from immuneACCESS and kept in-frame rearrangements with V and J called. Such tables lack part of the clones; where checked against another copy, unresolved V genes explain under half of the gap, and the rest is unexplained. For this sample there are roughly 2 million clones; 85% to 95% appear just once. Clones ranked in the top ten supply approximately 1.2% of the sample. CD8 naive samples were obtained by positive selection for CCR7 among CD45RO-negative cells, yielding a CD45RA+CCR7+ population from which TemRA cells were excluded. The specimen was naive CD8+ T cells sorted from blood. The sample's cell subset or site label, decoded: CD45RA+CCR7+. The receptors stem from a man aged 18-30 years in good health.

The chain employs TRBV25-1 and TRBJ2-1; the D gene could be TRBD1 or TRBD2 (5 bases each). The V gene's germline CDR1 is MGHDK and CDR2 SYGVNS. The CDR3 is made up of 15 amino acids. V dropped 6 bases and J dropped 7 bases, with 19 bases sitting between them. DNA of the CDR3: TGTGCCAGCAGCAGAGAGGGGCCATTTGGGAATGAGCAGTTCTTC. Amino acids: CASSREGPFGNEQFF.

This chain connects TRBV9 to TRBJ1-2; a weak D match, TRBD1 (5 bases). The CDR3 extends over 14 amino acids. Germline V lookup: CDR1 SGDLS, CDR2 YYNGEE. Trimming cost V 4 bases and J 6 bases, with 16 bases left between them. The CDR3 sequence: CASSLWGGGNGYTF. In DNA form, the CDR3 reads TGTGCCAGCAGCCTTTGGGGTGGGGGAAATGGCTACACCTTC.

The chain uses TRBV4-1 and TRBJ2-7; 12 positions match TRBD1. The germline V gene encodes CDR1 MGHRA and CDR2 YSYEKL. This CDR3 region has 15 residues. Germline trimming cut 4 bases from V and 9 bases from J; bases unmatched to any gene: 10. The CDR3 is CASSPDGTGGLGQYF. CDR3 sequence (DNA): TGCGCCAGCAGCCCTGACGGGACAGGGGGCTTAGGGCAGTACTTC.

The chain employs TRBV5-6 and TRBJ2-1; D not certain. The CDR3 totals 13 residues. From germline, CDR1 is SGHDT and CDR2 YYEEEE. Trimming took 4 bases from V and 10 from J, leaving 15 bases between them. The CDR3 here is CASSPILQLEQFF. In nucleotides, the CDR3 is TGTGCCAGCAGCCCGATCCTCCAGCTAGAGCAGTTCTTC.

The chain couples TRBV5-1 to TRBJ2-2; 7 bases map to TRBD1. CDR1 is SGHRS and CDR2 is YFSETQ in the germline V gene. With 6 bases clipped from V and 1 base from J, the junction kept 3 bases outside the gene matches. This CDR3 has 14 residues. Here the CDR3 reads CASTGTVNTGELFF. The CDR3 DNA is TGCGCCAGCACCGGGACAGTGAACACCGGGGAGCTGTTTTTT.

The chain is built from TRBV6-1 and TRBJ2-1, with TRBD2 matching 9 bases. Unmatched junction bases numbered 4, after V lost 4 bases and J lost 0 bases. The CDR3 totals 16 residues. From germline, CDR1 is MNHNS and CDR2 SASEGT. The CDR3: CASSVPLAGSYNEQFF. The CDR3 DNA sequence: TGTGCCAGCAGTGTTCCACTAGCGGGCTCCTACAATGAGCAGTTCTTC.

The chain combines TRBV5-4 with TRBJ1-2; TRBD1 is a possible D gene (6 bases). The V end was cut by 0 bases, the J end by 8 bases, with 14 bases between. The CDR3 is 14 amino acids. Germline V gene lookup returns CDR1 SGHNT and CDR2 YYREEE (reference sequence). CDR3 amino acids: CASSLEGDMQGYTF. The CDR3 DNA reads as TGTGCCAGCAGCTTGGAGGGGGACATGCAGGGCTACACCTTC.

This clone appeared a single time. The chain carries TRBV29-1 and TRBJ2-7; 7 bases agree with TRBD1. Germline assignment: CDR1 SQVTM and CDR2 ANQGSEA. CDR3 length: 14 residues. V lost 4 bases and J lost 5; bases outside the gene matches: 11. CDR3 nucleotides: TGCAGCGTTGGTTACATGGGACAGACGGACGAGCAGTACTTC. This gives the protein CSVGYMGQTDEQYF.

V is TRBV27 and J is TRBJ1-2; weak D call: TRBD1 (6 bases). Trimming cost V 1 base and J 4 bases, with 7 bases left between them. The length of the CDR3 is 13 residues. Germline CDR1 is MNHEY and CDR2 is SMNVEV (reference sequence). The CDR3 DNA reads TGTGCCAGCAGTTTATTACAGGGCTATGGCTACACCTTC. Translated: CASSLLQGYGYTF.

This chain links TRBV28 with TRBJ2-7, with unresolved D. Deletions cut 2 bases from V and 6 bases from J, with 17 bases between. The germline V gene has CDR1 MDHEN and CDR2 SYDVKM. The CDR3 runs to 15 residues. As DNA, the CDR3 is TGTGCCAGCAGTTTAGGGTTAGCTGGGTCGGGCGAGCAGTACTTC. It encodes CASSLGLAGSGEQYF.

The J gene is TRBJ1-2, the V gene TRBV25-1; 8 bases are a match to TRBD1. This CDR3 contains 16 residues. From germline, CDR1 is MGHDK and CDR2 SYGVNS. V lost 2 bases, J lost 7 bases, and 12 bases stayed unmatched. CDR3 coding DNA: TGTGCCAGCAGTGAAGGGCAGGGGGCCTACCCCGGTGGCTACACCTTC. Translating gives CASSEGQGAYPGGYTF.

This clone was picked up one time. The chain couples TRBV7-4 to TRBJ1-3; 10 bases fit TRBD1. With 3 bases clipped from V and 2 bases from J, the junction kept 7 bases outside the gene matches. Germline V gives CDR1 SGHVT, CDR2 SQSDAQ. There are 17 residues in the CDR3. This CDR3 reads CASSFGFGTGAGNTIYF. CDR3 nucleotide sequence: TGTGCCAGCAGCTTCGGCTTCGGGACAGGGGCTGGAAACACCATATATTTT.

The chain couples TRBV5-1 to TRBJ2-3; possible D gene TRBD2, 6 bases. The CDR3 has 19 amino acids. Germline V gives CDR1 SGHRS, CDR2 YFSETQ. V was shortened by 2 bases and J by 2 bases, with 24 bases between the two germline ends. The CDR3 nucleotides are TGCGCCAGCAGCTTAATTTTCCAGACTGGGGTAGCGGACACAGATACGCAGTATTTT. This gives the protein CASSLIFQTGVADTDTQYF.

The CDR3 DNA follows: TGTGCCAGCAGCTTAAGTAATGGGGGCTACACCTTC. As protein: CASSLSNGGYTF. The chain has TRBV13 and TRBJ1-2; no clear D. V lost 2 bases and J lost 8, with 9 bases in between. CDR3 length: 12 amino acids. CDR1 and CDR2 (germline): PRHDT, FYEKMQ (reference sequence).

The rearrangement links TRBV18 to TRBJ2-7; D gene ambiguous. Trimming took 0 bases from V and 3 from J, leaving 9 bases between them. Germline V gene sequence: CDR1 KGHSH, CDR2 LQKENI. CDR3 size: 14 residues. The CDR3 region is CASSPPLGNYEQYF. DNA of the CDR3: TGTGCCAGCTCACCACCCCTAGGCAACTACGAGCAGTACTTC.

The table lists this clone with a count of one. The chain joins TRBV7-9 to TRBJ2-1, with 9 bases matching TRBD2. With 5 bases clipped from V and 2 bases from J, the junction kept 7 bases outside the gene matches. The CDR3 consists of 16 residues. CDR1 and CDR2 from the germline V gene are SEHNR and FQNEAQ (reference sequence). The CDR3 DNA sequence: TGTGCCAGCAGCCCCCCTGCGGGAGGGCCCTACAATGAGCAGTTCTTC. It is translated as CASSPPAGGPYNEQFF. The complete variable domain, with remaining parts taken from reference TRBV7-9 and TRBJ2-1, reads DTGVSQNPRHKITKRGQNVTFRCDPISEHNRLYWYRQTLGQGPEFLTYFQNEAQLEKSRLLSDRFSAERPKGSFSTLEIQRTEQGDSAMYLCASSPPAGGPYNEQFFGPGTRLTVL.

This clone was found once. V and J are TRBV7-9 and TRBJ2-5, with 7 bases aligning to TRBD2. V lost 5 bases and J lost 4; bases outside the gene matches: 7. The germline V gene encodes CDR1 SEHNR and CDR2 FQNEAQ (reference sequence). CDR3 length: 14 amino acids. CDR3 DNA: TGTGCCAGCAGCCCTCTCGGGGGGACAGAGACCCAGTACTTC. Residues: CASSPLGGTETQYF.

V and J are TRBV5-6 and TRBJ1-1; 11 bases line up with TRBD1. Per the germline V gene, CDR1 is SGHDT and CDR2 is YYEEEE. The CDR3 length is 16 residues. V was pared by 7 bases and J by 0 bases, with 8 bases of the junction left unmatched. CDR3 protein: CASSRGQGGMNTEAFF. CDR3 coding DNA: TGTGCCAGCTCCCGGGGACAGGGGGGAATGAACACTGAAGCTTTCTTT.

V and J are TRBV5-1 and TRBJ1-4; D remains ambiguous. Trimming left V 4 bases short and J 0 bases short, with 13 bases between. The germline V gene has CDR1 SGHRS and CDR2 YFSETQ. The CDR3 extends over 16 amino acids. CDR3 coding DNA: TGCGCCAGCAGCCAACGGACGATTGCAACTAATGAAAAACTGTTTTTT. This translates into CASSQRTIATNEKLFF.

The chain uses TRBV28 and TRBJ2-1; the D gene is possibly TRBD2 (7 bases). Trimming left V 10 bases short and J 3 bases short, with 16 bases between. The CDR3 length is 14 residues. Germline CDR1 MDHEN, CDR2 SYDVKM. CDR3 sequence reads: CANTGREYYNEQFF. The CDR3 DNA reads as TGTGCCAATACAGGGAGGGAGTACTACAATGAGCAGTTCTTC.